This T cell receptor (beta chain) was recovered during a study of blood T cell repertoires in COVID-19. Study information: Two negative PCRs, clearance, or symptom resolution had been documented for recovered Cohort 3 donors. Acute and convalescent COVID-19 samples came from the United States, Italy and Spain. In each case, the material was cDNA or gDNA derived from T cells, B-cell-depleted T cells, or PBMCs.

Authors' analysis steps: Amplification from reference gene primers served as the basis for estimated nucleated cell counts. Assay used: immunoSEQ multiplex PCR; TCRdb lists only in-frame clones, some missing. That table supplies the V and J calls and clone size; D and trimming were determined from the DNA. Counted here are a few hundred thousand clones, approximately 87% occurring once; the ten biggest clones make up over 3%. V lost 3 bases and J lost 4; bases outside the gene matches: 3. The CDR3 has 14 residues. In germline, CDR1 is SGDLS, CDR2 YYNGEE. In its sample, this clone was seen a few times.

The receptor comes from a woman in her fifties or sixties in a cohort exposed to, infected with or recovered from COVID-19 (not recorded which). V is TRBV9 and J is TRBJ2-2, with 7 bases identical to TRBD1. The sequenced sample consisted of PBMCs or T cells enriched from blood (not recorded which). In nucleotides, the CDR3 is TGTGCCAGCAGCGCCGGGACAGCCACCGGGGAGCTGTTTTTT. Encoded protein: CASSAGTATGELFF.